This is a list of T cell receptor beta chains from one sample in a study of blood T cell repertoires in COVID-19. Sequencing used immunoSEQ multiplex PCR; TCRdb keeps in-frame clones, though not all of them. There are some 150,000 clones in the sample; approximately 90% occur only once, and roughly 3.6% lies in the top ten. The sample comprised peripheral blood. The receptors were sampled from a man between 18 and 35 years old with active or convalescent COVID-19. The CDR3 runs from the conserved cysteine through the conserved F or W. Each record gives: clone size, J gene, V gene, D gene, CDR3 protein, CDR3 DNA. D genes are given only for firm matches. Not every row has a clone size; where given, it reads once, few, many or a size class.

once,TRBJ2-3,TRBV6-5,.,CASSISSASTDTQYF,TGTGCCAGCAGTATCAGTTCTGCTAGCACAGATACGCAGTATTTT
.,TRBJ2-3,TRBV3-1/TRBV3-2,.,CASSQVSNADTQYF,TGTGCCAGCAGCCAAGTGTCTAACGCAGATACGCAGTATTTT
.,TRBJ2-2,TRBV5-1,.,CASSSSVGGELFF,TGCGCCAGCAGCTCTAGCGTGGGCGGGGAGCTGTTTTTT
.,TRBJ2-1,TRBV6-5,.,CASSLQTEYNEQFF,TGTGCCAGCAGTTTGCAGACAGAATACAATGAGCAGTTCTTC
.,TRBJ2-5,TRBV9,TRBD2,CASSVAGTSAETQYF,TGTGCCAGCAGCGTAGCTGGGACTAGCGCAGAGACCCAGTACTTC
.,TRBJ1-1,TRBV5-5,TRBD1,CASSWGQQNTEAFF,TGTGCCAGCAGCTGGGGACAGCAGAACACTGAAGCTTTCTTT
.,TRBJ2-3,TRBV24-1,.,CATSEAGEPDTQYF,TGTGCCACCAGTGAGGCAGGGGAGCCAGATACGCAGTATTTT
.,TRBJ2-3,TRBV9,.,CASSVASSPTDTQYF,TGTGCCAGCAGCGTAGCAAGCTCCCCCACAGATACGCAGTATTTT
.,TRBJ2-7,TRBV19,TRBD1,CASSIDRGQAFEQYF,TGTGCCAGTAGTATAGATCGGGGACAGGCTTTCGAGCAGTACTTC
.,TRBJ1-5,TRBV3-1/TRBV3-2,TRBD1,CASSQDRGQPQHF,TGTGCCAGCAGCCAGGACAGGGGGCAGCCCCAGCATTTT
.,TRBJ1-1,TRBV6-1,.,CASSEEGGAEAFF,TGTGCCAGCAGTGAAGAAGGGGGGGCTGAAGCTTTCTTT
.,TRBJ1-2,TRBV7-3,.,CASSAGQPPTYYGYTF,TGTGCCAGCAGCGCTGGCCAACCTCCCACGTACTATGGCTACACCTTC
.,TRBJ1-1,TRBV7-3,.,CASSLKPSNTEAFF,TGTGCCAGCAGCTTAAAGCCTTCAAACACTGAAGCTTTCTTT
once,TRBJ2-1,TRBV7-2,TRBD2,CASSRGLAGADEQFF,TGTGCCAGCAGCCGCGGACTAGCGGGAGCGGATGAGCAGTTCTTC
.,TRBJ1-1,TRBV11-2,.,CASSLDQGANTEAFF,TGTGCCAGCAGCTTAGATCAGGGCGCGAACACTGAAGCTTTCTTT
.,TRBJ2-5,TRBV12-3/TRBV12-4,.,CASLRGPQETQYF,TGTGCCAGCTTGCGGGGACCCCAAGAGACCCAGTACTTC
.,TRBJ2-7,TRBV13,.,CASSLGAGLPYEQYF,TGTGCCAGCAGTCTAGGAGCGGGCCTTCCCTACGAGCAGTACTTC
.,TRBJ2-7,TRBV6-5,.,CASSYFSGEQYF,TGTGCCAGCAGTTATTTCAGCGGCGAGCAGTACTTC
.,TRBJ2-7,TRBV2,TRBD2,CASSDIAGGYEQYF,TGTGCCAGCAGTGATATTGCGGGAGGATACGAGCAGTACTTC
.,TRBJ2-2,TRBV2,TRBD1,CATRGQGSGELFF,TGTGCCACCCGGGGACAGGGTTCCGGGGAGCTGTTTTTT
.,TRBJ2-1,TRBV12-5,TRBD2,CASGLMTSGNAQFF,TGTGCTAGTGGTTTGATGACTAGCGGGAACGCGCAGTTCTTC
.,TRBJ1-2,TRBV3-1/TRBV3-2,.,CASSQRGSYGYTF,TGTGCCAGCAGCCAGAGGGGGTCCTATGGCTACACCTTC